Sequencing of this T cell receptor (beta chain) was carried out in a study of CD8 T cells in Susac syndrome (dated by TCRdb to about 2019). General notes on the study: Among the sequenced Susac syndrome patients, 5 or 6 had clinically active disease and roughly 8 were in clinical remission. Whether CD8+ T cell activation and differentiation in Susac syndrome was antigen driven was tested using repertoire sequencing. At the time of blood withdrawal, Susac syndrome patients were either therapy-naive, taking corticosteroids (with some also receiving IVIg), or on IVIg alone.

RNA was extracted using the RNeasy kit, and roughly 0.5 to 1 ug of the RNA was reverse transcribed with random hexamers. The immunoSEQ multiplex PCR assay, which covers 54 Vbeta and 13 Jbeta segments, was used to amplify TCR beta CDR3 regions. PCR amplification bias was corrected using a synthetic template baseline for primer optimization and computational correction. On the authors' methods: Reads were annotated to V, D and J genes according to IMGT and were analyzed with immunoSEQ Analyzer, with only productive sequences retained. Clonality was calculated as one minus the Shannon entropy normalized by log2 of the number of productive unique sequences. Public and private clones were assessed among the 100 most prevalent clones of each patient and control. A clone was defined as Susac-specific if it was absent from the healthy and MS cohorts, from 1052 published viral clones and from other ImmuneACCESS disease sequences. Through fastp at Q25 and MiXCR, TCRdb rebuilt clones from the public reads, retaining in-frame beta chains. Merged by CDR3 protein, the rows form single entries marked with the most common genes and DNA. TCRdb, not the original authors, processed these V and J calls. Counted in this sample were 180,000 or so distinct CDR3 sequences; roughly 94% of them appeared once. Of the sample, 0.085% to 0.1% falls within the top ten clones.

Spanning cysteine to phenylalanine, the CDR3 consists of 13 amino acids. Just CDR3 DNA is preserved here, 39 bases in frame from base 1. The CDR1 and CDR2 encoded by the germline V gene are KGHSH and LQKENI. The germline V and J ends show losses of 3 bases and 7 bases respectively, and no gene match explains 3 bases of the junction. Worth noting for this clonotype: Its antigen remains unidentified. Base-call qualities are not available, and no considerably larger clone is one nucleotide away.

High-throughput TCR beta sequencing profiled peripheral blood CD8+ and CD4+ T cells from healthy donors, Susac syndrome patients and multiple sclerosis patients. Susac syndrome patients met recently defined diagnostic criteria for definite or probable disease. Bulk CD8+ and CD4+ T cells were purified by magnetic negative isolation, whereas CD8+ TEMRA cells were enriched by FACS. Blood was collected in EDTA tubes and processed within 24 hours, with PBMCs isolated through density gradient centrifugation. PBMCs destined for TCR sequencing were cryopreserved in liquid nitrogen and later thawed in a 37 °C water bath. Purity of sorted or isolated CD4+, CD8+ and CD8+ TEMRA cells was at least 90%. Overall study outcomes, separate from this receptor: In patients with Susac syndrome, the CD4+ T cell repertoire showed no detectable clonal expansion. The number of individuals in the TCR sequencing and HLA analysis was recognized as being relatively small.

The receptor chain draws on TRBV18 and TRBJ1-1, and 9 junctional nucleotides match TRBD1. Sequenced input: CD4+ T cells from PBMCs. The clonotype originates from a human donor with Susac syndrome. The CDR3 region reads CASSPGQGNEAFF. The nucleotides read TGTGCCAGCTCACCTGGACAGGGGAATGAAGCTTTCTTT.